The entry that follows covers one TCR beta chain sequence. The data originate from a study of blood T cell repertoires in COVID-19. For the study at large: T cells, B-cell-depleted T cells, or PBMCs supplied cDNA or gDNA.

V was shortened by 7 bases and J by 7 bases, with 20 bases between the two germline ends. CDR3 length: 14 amino acids. Germline-derived CDR1 and CDR2 are SGHNT and YENEEA. Sequencing was performed with immunoSEQ multiplex PCR; in TCRdb, only in-frame clones are kept and a portion is missing. The sample yields around 130,000 clones, 65% to 90% seen once. Sequenced input: peripheral blood. The sequence derives from a man in his fifties with acute or convalescent COVID-19. The V gene is TRBV11-3, the J gene TRBJ2-7, with a weak D call TRBD1 (7 bases). The CDR3 protein is CASISQGGRGEQYF. In nucleotides, the CDR3 is TGTGCCAGCATCTCTCAGGGGGGACGGGGGGAGCAGTACTTC.